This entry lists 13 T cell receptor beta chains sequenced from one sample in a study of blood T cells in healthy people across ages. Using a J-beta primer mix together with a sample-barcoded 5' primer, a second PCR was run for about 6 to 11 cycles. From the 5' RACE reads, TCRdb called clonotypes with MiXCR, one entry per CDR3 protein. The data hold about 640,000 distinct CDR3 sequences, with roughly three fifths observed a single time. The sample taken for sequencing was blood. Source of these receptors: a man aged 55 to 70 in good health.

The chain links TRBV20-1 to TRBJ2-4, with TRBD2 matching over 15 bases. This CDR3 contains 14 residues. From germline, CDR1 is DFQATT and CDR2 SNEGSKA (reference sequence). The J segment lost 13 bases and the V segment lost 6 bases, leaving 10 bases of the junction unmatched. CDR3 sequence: CSAAAGLAGGRQYF. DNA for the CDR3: TGCAGTGCCGCAGCGGGACTAGCGGGGGGAAGACAGTACTTC.

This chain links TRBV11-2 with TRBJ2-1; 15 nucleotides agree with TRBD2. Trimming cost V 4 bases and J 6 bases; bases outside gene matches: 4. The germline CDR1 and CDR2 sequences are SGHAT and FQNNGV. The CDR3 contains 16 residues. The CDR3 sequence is CASSSRTSGGANEQFF. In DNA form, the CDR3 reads TGTGCCAGCAGCTCCCGGACTAGCGGGGGGGCCAATGAGCAGTTCTTC.

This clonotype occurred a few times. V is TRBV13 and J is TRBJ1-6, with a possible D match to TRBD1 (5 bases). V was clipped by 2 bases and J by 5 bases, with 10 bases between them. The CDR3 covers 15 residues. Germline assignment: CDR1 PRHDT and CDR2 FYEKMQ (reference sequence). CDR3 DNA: TGTGCCAGCAGCTTAAGAGGCAGGGATAATTCACCCCTCCACTTT. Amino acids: CASSLRGRDNSPLHF.

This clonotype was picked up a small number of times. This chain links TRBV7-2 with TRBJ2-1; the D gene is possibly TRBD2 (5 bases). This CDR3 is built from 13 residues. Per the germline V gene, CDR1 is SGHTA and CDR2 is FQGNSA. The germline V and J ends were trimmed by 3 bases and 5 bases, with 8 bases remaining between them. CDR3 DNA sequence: TGTGCCAGCAGCTTTGCTAGCAACAATGAGCAGTTCTTC. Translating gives CASSFASNNEQFF.

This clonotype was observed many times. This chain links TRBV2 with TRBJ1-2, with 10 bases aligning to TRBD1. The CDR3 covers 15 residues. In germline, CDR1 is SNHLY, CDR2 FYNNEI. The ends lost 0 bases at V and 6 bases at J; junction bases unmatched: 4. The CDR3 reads CASSEARDRGNGYTF. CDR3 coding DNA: TGTGCCAGCAGTGAAGCGCGGGACAGGGGAAATGGCTACACCTTC.

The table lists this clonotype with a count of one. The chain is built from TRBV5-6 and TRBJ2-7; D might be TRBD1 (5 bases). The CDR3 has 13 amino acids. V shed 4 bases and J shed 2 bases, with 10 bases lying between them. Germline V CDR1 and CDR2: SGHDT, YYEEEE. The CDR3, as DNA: TGTGCCAGCAGCAGCAAGGGGCCCTACGAGCAGTACTTC. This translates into CASSSKGPYEQYF.

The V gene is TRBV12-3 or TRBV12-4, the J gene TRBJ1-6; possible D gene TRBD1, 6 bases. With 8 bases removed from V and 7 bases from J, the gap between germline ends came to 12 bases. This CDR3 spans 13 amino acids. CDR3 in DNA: TGTGCCAGCGGTACAGGGAACAATTCACCCCTCCACTTT. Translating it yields CASGTGNNSPLHF.

CDR3 loop: CSARAGGGKETQYF. The DNA of the CDR3 is TGCAGTGCCCGGGCCGGCGGGGGAAAAGAGACCCAGTACTTC. This chain links TRBV20-1 with TRBJ2-5; 7 nucleotides match TRBD2. Trimming at V came to 6 bases and at J to 3 bases, leaving 10 bases not matched to a gene. The CDR3 totals 14 residues. Germline V gives CDR1 DFQATT, CDR2 SNEGSKA (reference sequence).

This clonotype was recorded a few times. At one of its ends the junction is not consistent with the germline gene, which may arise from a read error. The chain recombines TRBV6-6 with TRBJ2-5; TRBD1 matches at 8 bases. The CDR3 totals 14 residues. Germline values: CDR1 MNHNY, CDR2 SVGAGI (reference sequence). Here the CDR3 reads CAGTSSGGQETQYF. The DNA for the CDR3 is TGTGCCGGTACCTCATCAGGGGGCCAAGAGACCCAGTACTTT.

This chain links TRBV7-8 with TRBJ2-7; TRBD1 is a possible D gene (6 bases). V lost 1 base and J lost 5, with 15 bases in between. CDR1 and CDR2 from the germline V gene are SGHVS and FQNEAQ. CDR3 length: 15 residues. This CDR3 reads CASSLVGQTSDEQYF. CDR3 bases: TGTGCCAGCAGCTTAGTAGGACAGACATCCGACGAGCAGTACTTC.

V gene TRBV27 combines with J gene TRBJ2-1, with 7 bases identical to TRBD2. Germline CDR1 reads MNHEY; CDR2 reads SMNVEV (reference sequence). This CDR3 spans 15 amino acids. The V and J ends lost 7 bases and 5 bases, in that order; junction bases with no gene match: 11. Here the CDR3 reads CASNPHAGDNNEQFF. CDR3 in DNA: TGTGCCAGCAATCCCCACGCGGGAGACAACAATGAGCAGTTCTTC.

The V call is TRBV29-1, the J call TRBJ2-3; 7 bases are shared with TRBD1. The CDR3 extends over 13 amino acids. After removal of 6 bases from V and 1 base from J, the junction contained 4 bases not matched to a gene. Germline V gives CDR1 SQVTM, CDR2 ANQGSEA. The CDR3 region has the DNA TGCAGCGTGGATACAGGGGGCACAGATACGCAGTATTTT. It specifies CSVDTGGTDTQYF.

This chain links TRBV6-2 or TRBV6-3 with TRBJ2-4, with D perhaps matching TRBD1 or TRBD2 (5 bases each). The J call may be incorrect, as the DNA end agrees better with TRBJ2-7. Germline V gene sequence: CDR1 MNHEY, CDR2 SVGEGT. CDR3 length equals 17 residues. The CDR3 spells CASSYSTLRDHSYEQYF. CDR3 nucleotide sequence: TGTGCCAGCAGTTACTCGACTCTCCGGGACCACTCCTACGAGCAGTACTTC.